One TCR beta chain is described in this entry. This sample was taken from a study of blood T cell repertoires in COVID-19. Study details: Italy, Spain and the United States were the sources of the convalescent and acute COVID-19 samples. PBMCs, B-cell-depleted T cells, or T cells were the source of the cDNA or gDNA that made up the material.

Assay: immunoSEQ multiplex PCR; the TCRdb copy retains only in-frame clones and omits some. This sample has approximately 150,000 clones, with roughly four fifths found just once. Germline CDR1 MDHEN, CDR2 SYDVKM. V was clipped by 3 bases and J by 6 bases, with 17 bases between them. The CDR3 extends over 15 amino acids. The clonotype comes from a woman between 45 and 65 years old with acute COVID-19. This rearrangement joins TRBV28 to TRBJ1-2; weak D call: TRBD1 (5 bases). Sequencing used PBMCs or T cells enriched from blood (not recorded which). CDR3 sequence: CASSFAGSAGHGYTF. CDR3 bases: TGTGCCAGCAGTTTTGCGGGGTCAGCAGGGCATGGCTACACCTTC.